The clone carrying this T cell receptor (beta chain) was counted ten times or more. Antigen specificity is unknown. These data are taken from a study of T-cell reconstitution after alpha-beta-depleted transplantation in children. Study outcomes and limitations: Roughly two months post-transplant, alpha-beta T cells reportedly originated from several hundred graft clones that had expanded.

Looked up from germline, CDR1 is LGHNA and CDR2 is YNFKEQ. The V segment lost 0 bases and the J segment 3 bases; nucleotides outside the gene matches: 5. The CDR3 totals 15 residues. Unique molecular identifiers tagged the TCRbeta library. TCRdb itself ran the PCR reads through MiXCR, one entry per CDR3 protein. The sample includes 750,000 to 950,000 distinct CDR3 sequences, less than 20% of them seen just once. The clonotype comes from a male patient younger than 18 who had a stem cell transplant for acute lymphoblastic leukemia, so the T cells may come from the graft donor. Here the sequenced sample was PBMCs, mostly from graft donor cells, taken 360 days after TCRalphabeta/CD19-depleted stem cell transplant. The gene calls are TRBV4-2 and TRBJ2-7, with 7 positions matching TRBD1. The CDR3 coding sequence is TGTGCCAGCAGCCAAGATGAGAGGGGGCTCTACGAGCAGTACTTC. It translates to CASSQDERGLYEQYF.